Below, 10 T cell receptor beta chains from the same sample are listed, as sequenced in a study of T cell responses to AZD1222 COVID-19 vaccine. Sequenced by immunoSEQ multiplex PCR; TCRdb stores in-frame clones only, minus some. The table lists about 200,000 clones, over 85% of them singletons, with less than 4% in the top ten. This specimen consisted of peripheral blood, obtained 28 days after the second dose of the MenACWY control vaccine. All receptors come from an adult who received the MenACWY meningococcal vaccine as a control.

The rearrangement joins TRBV19 to TRBJ2-7; D unclear. This CDR3 comprises 12 residues. CDR1 and CDR2 (germline): LNHDA, SQIVND (reference sequence). Trimming shortened V by 3 bases and J by 6 bases, and 9 bases separated the two germline ends. DNA for the CDR3: TGTGCCAGTAGTATGATTGGGTTCGAGCAGTACTTC. This codes for CASSMIGFEQYF.

The V gene is TRBV14, the J gene TRBJ2-7, with D perhaps TRBD1 (8 bases). The CDR3 is 15 residues long. Trimming removed 5 bases from V and 3 bases from J, with 17 bases in between. Germline CDR1 SGHDN, CDR2 FVKESK. The CDR3, as DNA: TGTGCCAGCAGCACCCTACAGGGGGGGGACTACGAGCAGTACTTC. It translates to CASSTLQGGDYEQYF. Supplemented by reference TRBV14 and TRBJ2-7, the full variable domain reads EAGVTQFPSHSVIEKGQTVTLRCDPISGHDNLYWYRRVMGKEIKFLLHFVKESKQDESGMPNNRFLAERTGGTYSTLKVQPAELEDSGVYFCASSTLQGGDYEQYFGPGTRLTVT.

This clone is a singleton in its sample. The gene calls are TRBV29-1 and TRBJ2-7; the match to TRBD1 covers 8 bases. Germline values: CDR1 SQVTM, CDR2 ANQGSEA. Trimming removed 5 bases from V and 4 bases from J; junction bases left unmatched: 7. The CDR3 is made up of 13 amino acids. The CDR3 DNA sequence: TGCAGCGTTTCAACAGGGGGAGGTTACGAGCAGTACTTC. This codes for CSVSTGGGYEQYF.

The chain uses TRBV3-1 (or the pseudogene TRBV3-2) and TRBJ1-4; TRBD1 matches at 8 bases. The V gene end was trimmed by 1 base and the J gene end by 7 bases; junction bases not matched to a gene: 8. Per germline, CDR1 LGHDT and CDR2 YNNKEL (reference sequence). The CDR3 consists of 16 residues. CDR3 amino acids: CASSQVSQGAPEKLFF. Here the CDR3 DNA reads TGTGCCAGCAGCCAAGTTTCCCAGGGGGCGCCTGAAAAACTGTTTTTT.

The chain is built from TRBV9 and TRBJ2-7; D possibly corresponds to TRBD2 (7 bases). This CDR3 comprises 12 residues. CDR1 and CDR2 from the germline V gene are SGDLS and YYNGEE. Trimming shortened V by 3 bases and J by 4 bases, and 8 bases separated the two germline ends. In DNA form, the CDR3 reads TGTGCCAGCAGCGAGGGGGGGTACGAGCAGTACTTC. Protein sequence: CASSEGGYEQYF.

The genes are TRBV29-1 and TRBJ2-7; no firm D call. CDR1 SQVTM and CDR2 ANQGSEA come from the germline V gene. Deletions cut 7 bases from V and 0 bases from J, with 7 bases between. The CDR3 is 11 residues long. In nucleotides, the CDR3 is TGCAGCGCTGGAGACTCCTACGAGCAGTACTTC. It specifies CSAGDSYEQYF.

CDR3 in amino acids: CASSLTDRGYVAFF. The CDR3 DNA follows: TGTGCCAGCAGCTTAACGGACAGGGGATATGTAGCTTTCTTT. V is TRBV7-2 and J is TRBJ1-1; 9 positions match TRBD1. The germline V gene encodes CDR1 SGHTA and CDR2 FQGNSA. V trimming: 2 bases; J trimming: 10 bases; junction bases outside the gene matches: 8. This CDR3 has 14 amino acids.

The CDR3: CASSSTVQVYNEQFF. Written as DNA, the CDR3 is TGCGCCAGCAGCTCGACGGTGCAGGTCTACAATGAGCAGTTCTTC. The chain links TRBV5-1 to TRBJ2-1, with D uncertain. The CDR3 has 15 residues. Germline assignment: CDR1 SGHRS and CDR2 YFSETQ. The V end was cut by 3 bases, the J end by 3 bases, with 13 bases between.

This clone was seen a single time. The chain links TRBV5-6 to TRBJ2-1; a weak D match, TRBD1 (6 bases). The CDR3 consists of 14 residues. Trimming removed 3 bases at V and 5 bases at J, with 12 bases between. The germline V gene encodes CDR1 SGHDT and CDR2 YYEEEE. The CDR3 reads CASSWLTGNNEQFF. The CDR3 coding sequence is TGTGCCAGCAGCTGGTTGACAGGTAACAATGAGCAGTTCTTC.

The V call is TRBV13, the J call TRBJ2-1; D may match TRBD1 or TRBD2 (5 bases each). Trimming took off 5 bases at V and 11 bases at J, with 19 bases between the two ends. The CDR3 covers 14 residues. From germline, CDR1 is PRHDT and CDR2 FYEKMQ (reference sequence). Here the CDR3 reads CASSLRTTPGQQFF. CDR3 in DNA: TGTGCCAGCAGCCTCCGCACTACCCCGGGACAGCAGTTCTTC.